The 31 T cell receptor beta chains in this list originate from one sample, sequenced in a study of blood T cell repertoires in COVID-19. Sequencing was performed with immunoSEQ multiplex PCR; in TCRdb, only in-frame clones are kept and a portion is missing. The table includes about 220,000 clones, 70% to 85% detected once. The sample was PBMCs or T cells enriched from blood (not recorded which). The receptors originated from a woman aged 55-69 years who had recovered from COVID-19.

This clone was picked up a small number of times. CDR3 bases: TGTGCCAGTAGTATAGGTGCGGGCGTGAACACTGAAGCTTTCTTT. Translation gives CASSIGAGVNTEAFF. V is TRBV19 and J is TRBJ1-1; D not resolved. The CDR3 consists of 15 residues. The germline V and J ends were trimmed by 1 base and 0 bases, with 9 bases remaining between them. Germline lookup yields CDR1 LNHDA and CDR2 SQIVND (reference sequence).

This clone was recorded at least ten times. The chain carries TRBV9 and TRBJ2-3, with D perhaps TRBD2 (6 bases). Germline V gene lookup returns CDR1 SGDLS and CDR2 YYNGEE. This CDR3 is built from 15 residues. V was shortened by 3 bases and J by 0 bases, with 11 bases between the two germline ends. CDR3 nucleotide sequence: TGTGCCAGCAGCGCCGACGGGACTAGCACAGATACGCAGTATTTT. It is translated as CASSADGTSTDTQYF.

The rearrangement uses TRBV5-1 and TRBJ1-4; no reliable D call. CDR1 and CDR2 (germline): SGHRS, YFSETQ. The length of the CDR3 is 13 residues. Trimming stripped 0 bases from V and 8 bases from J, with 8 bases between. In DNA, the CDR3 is TGCGCCAGCAGCTTGGAAGGGAGGGAAAAACTGTTTTTT. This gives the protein CASSLEGREKLFF.

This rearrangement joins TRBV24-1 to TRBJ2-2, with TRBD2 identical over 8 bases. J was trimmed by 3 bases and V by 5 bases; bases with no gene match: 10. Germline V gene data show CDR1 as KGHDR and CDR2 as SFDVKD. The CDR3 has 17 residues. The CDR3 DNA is TGTGCCACCAGTGCCCCGGGAGGGCAGCTCGACACCGGGGAGCTGTTTTTT. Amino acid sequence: CATSAPGGQLDTGELFF.

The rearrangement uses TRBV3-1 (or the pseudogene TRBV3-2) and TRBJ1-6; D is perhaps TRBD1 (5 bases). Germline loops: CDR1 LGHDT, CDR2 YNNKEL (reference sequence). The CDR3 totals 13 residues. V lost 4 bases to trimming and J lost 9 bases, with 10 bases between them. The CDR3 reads CASSPDQGSPLHF. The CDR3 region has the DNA TGTGCCAGCAGCCCAGACCAGGGTTCACCCCTCCACTTT.

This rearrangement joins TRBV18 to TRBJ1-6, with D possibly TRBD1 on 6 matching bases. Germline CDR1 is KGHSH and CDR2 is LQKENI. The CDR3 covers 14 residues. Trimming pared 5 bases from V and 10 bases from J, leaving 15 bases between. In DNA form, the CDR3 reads TGTGCCAGCTCAGCCCGGGACAAGACCTCACCCCTCCACTTT. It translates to CASSARDKTSPLHF.

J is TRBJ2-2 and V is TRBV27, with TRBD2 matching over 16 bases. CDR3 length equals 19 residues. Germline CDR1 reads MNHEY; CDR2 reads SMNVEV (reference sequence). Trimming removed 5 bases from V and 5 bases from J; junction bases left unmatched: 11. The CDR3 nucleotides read TGTGCCAGCAGTCCGCCGGGACTAGCGGGAGGGCCACGAACCGGGGAGCTGTTTTTT. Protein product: CASSPPGLAGGPRTGELFF.

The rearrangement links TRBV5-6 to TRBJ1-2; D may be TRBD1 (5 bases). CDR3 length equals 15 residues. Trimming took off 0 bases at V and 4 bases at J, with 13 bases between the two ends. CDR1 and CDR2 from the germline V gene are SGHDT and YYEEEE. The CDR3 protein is CASSLGLTAPYGYTF. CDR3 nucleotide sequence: TGTGCCAGCAGCTTGGGCCTGACAGCACCCTATGGCTACACCTTC.

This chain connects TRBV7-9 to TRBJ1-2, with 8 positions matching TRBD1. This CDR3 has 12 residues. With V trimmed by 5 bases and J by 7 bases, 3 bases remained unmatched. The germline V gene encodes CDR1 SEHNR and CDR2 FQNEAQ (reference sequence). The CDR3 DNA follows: TGTGCCAGCAGCCTAGGACAGGGTGGCTACACCTTC. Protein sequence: CASSLGQGGYTF. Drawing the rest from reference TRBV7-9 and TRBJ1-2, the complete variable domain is DTGVSQNPRHKITKRGQNVTFRCDPISEHNRLYWYRQTLGQGPEFLTYFQNEAQLEKSRLLSDRFSAERPKGSFSTLEIQRTEQGDSAMYLCASSLGQGGYTFGSGTRLTVV.

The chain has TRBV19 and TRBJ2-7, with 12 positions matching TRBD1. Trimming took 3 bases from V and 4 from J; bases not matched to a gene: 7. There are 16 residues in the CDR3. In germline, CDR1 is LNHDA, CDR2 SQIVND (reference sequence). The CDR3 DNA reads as TGTGCCAGTAGTATCGCCGGGACAGGGGGCCGGTACGAGCAGTACTTC. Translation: CASSIAGTGGRYEQYF.

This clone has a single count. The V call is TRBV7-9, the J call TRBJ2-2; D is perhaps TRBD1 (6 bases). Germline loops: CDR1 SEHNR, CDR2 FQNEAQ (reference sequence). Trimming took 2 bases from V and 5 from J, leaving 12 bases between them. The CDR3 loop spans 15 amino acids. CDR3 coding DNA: TGTGCCAGCAGCTTACACAGGGCGAGGACCGGGGAGCTGTTTTTT. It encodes CASSLHRARTGELFF.

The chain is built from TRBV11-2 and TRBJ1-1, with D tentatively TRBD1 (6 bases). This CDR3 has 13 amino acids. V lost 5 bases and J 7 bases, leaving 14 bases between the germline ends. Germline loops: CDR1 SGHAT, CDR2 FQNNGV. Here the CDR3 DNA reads TGTGCCAGCAGCCTACAGGGTGGACTTGAAGCTTTCTTT. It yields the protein CASSLQGGLEAFF.

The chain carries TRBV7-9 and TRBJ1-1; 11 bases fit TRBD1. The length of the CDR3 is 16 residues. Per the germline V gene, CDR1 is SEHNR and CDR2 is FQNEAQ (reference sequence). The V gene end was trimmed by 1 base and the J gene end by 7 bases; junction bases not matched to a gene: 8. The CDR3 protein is CASSLGDRGLTFEAFF. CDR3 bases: TGTGCCAGCAGCTTAGGGGACAGGGGGTTGACCTTTGAAGCTTTCTTT.

The CDR3 DNA sequence: TGTGCCAGCAGTGGTCAACAGGGGGCTGGCGGCTACACCTTC. It is translated as CASSGQQGAGGYTF. The V and J genes are TRBV25-1 and TRBJ1-2, with 9 bases matching TRBD1. The CDR3 has 14 residues. Germline lookup yields CDR1 MGHDK and CDR2 SYGVNS. J lost 8 bases, V lost 4 bases, and 8 bases had no gene match.

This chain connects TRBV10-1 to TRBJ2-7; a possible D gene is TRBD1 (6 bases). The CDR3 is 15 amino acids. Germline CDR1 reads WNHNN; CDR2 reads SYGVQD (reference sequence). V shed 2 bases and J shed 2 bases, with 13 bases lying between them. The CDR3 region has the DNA TGCGCCAGCAGTGAGGGGGTAGGGGGAACCTACGAGCAGTACTTC. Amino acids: CASSEGVGGTYEQYF.

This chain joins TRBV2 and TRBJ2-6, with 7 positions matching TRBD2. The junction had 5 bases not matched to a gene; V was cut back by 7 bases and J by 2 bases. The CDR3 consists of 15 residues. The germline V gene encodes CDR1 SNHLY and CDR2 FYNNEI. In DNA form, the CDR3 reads TGTGCCAGCAAACGGGGAGGGGCTGGGGCCAACGTCCTGACTTTC. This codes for CASKRGGAGANVLTF.

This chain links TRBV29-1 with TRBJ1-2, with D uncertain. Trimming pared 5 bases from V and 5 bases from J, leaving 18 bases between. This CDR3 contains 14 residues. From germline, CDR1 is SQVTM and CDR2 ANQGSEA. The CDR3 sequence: CSVLWANQLYGYTF. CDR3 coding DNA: TGCAGCGTTCTCTGGGCCAACCAGCTGTATGGCTACACCTTC.

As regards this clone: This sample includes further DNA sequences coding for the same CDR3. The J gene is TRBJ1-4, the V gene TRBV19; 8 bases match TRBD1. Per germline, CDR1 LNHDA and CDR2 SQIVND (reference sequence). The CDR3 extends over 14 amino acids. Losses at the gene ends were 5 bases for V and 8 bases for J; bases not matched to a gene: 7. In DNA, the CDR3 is TGTGCCAGTAGTGATCAGGGGGCTCGAGAAAAACTGTTTTTT. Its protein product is CASSDQGAREKLFF.

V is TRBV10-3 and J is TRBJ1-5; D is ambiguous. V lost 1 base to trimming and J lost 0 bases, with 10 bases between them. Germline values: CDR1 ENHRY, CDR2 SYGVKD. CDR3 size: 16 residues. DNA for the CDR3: TGTGCCATCAGTGAGTTGGGCAGTCCTAGCAATCAGCCCCAGCATTTT. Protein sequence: CAISELGSPSNQPQHF.

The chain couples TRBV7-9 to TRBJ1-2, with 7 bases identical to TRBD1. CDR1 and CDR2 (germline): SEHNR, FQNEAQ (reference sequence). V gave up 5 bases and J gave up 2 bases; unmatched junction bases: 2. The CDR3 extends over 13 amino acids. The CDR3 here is CASSPGQNYGYTF. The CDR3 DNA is TGTGCCAGCAGCCCGGGACAGAACTATGGCTACACCTTC.

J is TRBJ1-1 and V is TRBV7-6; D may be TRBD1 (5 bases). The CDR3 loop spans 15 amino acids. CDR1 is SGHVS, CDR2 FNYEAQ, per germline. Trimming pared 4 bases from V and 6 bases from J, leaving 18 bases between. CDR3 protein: CASSSGIPFKAEAFF. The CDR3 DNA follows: TGTGCCAGCAGCTCAGGGATCCCGTTTAAAGCTGAAGCTTTCTTT.

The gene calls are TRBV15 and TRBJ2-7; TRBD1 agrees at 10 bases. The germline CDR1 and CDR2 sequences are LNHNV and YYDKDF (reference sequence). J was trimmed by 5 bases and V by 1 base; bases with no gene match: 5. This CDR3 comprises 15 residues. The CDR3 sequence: CATSRGGQGRNEQYF. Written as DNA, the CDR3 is TGTGCCACCAGCAGAGGGGGACAGGGGCGAAACGAGCAGTACTTC.

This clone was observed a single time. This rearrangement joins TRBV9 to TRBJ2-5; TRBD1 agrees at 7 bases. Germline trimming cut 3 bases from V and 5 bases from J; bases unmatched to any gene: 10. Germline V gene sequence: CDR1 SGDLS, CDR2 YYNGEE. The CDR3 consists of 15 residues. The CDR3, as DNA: TGTGCCAGCAGCGACCGACAGGGCGGGTTGGAGACCCAGTACTTC. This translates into CASSDRQGGLETQYF. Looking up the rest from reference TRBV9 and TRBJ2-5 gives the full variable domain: DSGVTQTPKHLITATGQRVTLRCSPRSGDLSVYWYQQSLDQGLQFLIQYYNGEERAKGNILERFSAQQFPDLHSELNLSSLELGDSALYFCASSDRQGGLETQYFGPGTRLLVL.

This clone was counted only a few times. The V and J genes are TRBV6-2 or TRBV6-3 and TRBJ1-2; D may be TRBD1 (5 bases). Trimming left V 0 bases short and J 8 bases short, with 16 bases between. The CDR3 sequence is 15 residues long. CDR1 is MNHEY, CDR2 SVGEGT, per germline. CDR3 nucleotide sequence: TGTGCCAGCAGTTACTCCGACACAGGCGAATTGGGCTACACCTTC. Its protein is CASSYSDTGELGYTF.

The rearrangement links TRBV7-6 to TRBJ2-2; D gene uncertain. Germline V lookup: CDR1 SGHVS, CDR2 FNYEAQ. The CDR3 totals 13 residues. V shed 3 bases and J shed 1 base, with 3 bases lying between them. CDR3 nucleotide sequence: TGTGCCAGCAGCTTTAGGAACACCGGGGAGCTGTTTTTT. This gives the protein CASSFRNTGELFF.

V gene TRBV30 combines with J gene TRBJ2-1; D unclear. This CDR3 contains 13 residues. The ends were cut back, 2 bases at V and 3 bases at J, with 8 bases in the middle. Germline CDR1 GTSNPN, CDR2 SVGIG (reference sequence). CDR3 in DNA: TGTGCCTGGAGTTTTGGCGGCTACAATGAGCAGTTCTTC. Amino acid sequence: CAWSFGGYNEQFF.

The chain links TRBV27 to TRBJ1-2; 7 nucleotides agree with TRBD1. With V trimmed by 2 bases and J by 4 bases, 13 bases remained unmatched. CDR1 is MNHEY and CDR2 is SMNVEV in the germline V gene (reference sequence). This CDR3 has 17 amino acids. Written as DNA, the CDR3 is TGTGCCAGCAGTTTACTCGCTTATAGGGACAGCTCCTATGGCTACACCTTC. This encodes CASSLLAYRDSSYGYTF.

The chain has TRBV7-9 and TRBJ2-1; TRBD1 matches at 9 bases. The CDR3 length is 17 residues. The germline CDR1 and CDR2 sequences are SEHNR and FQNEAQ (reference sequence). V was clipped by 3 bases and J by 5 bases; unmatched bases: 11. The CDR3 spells CASSFLQGQGVNNEQFF. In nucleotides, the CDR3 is TGTGCCAGCAGCTTCTTACAGGGACAGGGTGTAAACAATGAGCAGTTCTTC.

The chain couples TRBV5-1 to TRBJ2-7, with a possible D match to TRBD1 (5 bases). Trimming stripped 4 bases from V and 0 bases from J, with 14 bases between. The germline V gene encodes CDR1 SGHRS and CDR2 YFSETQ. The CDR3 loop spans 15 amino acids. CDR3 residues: CASSGAELSSYEQYF. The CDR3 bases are TGCGCCAGCAGCGGGGCTGAGCTTAGCTCCTACGAGCAGTACTTC.

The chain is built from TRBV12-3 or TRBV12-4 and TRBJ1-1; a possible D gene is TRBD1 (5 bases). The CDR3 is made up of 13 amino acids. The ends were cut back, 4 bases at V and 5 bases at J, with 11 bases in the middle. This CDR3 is CASSSWGVTEAFF. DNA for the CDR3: TGTGCCAGCAGTTCATGGGGGGTGACTGAAGCTTTCTTT.

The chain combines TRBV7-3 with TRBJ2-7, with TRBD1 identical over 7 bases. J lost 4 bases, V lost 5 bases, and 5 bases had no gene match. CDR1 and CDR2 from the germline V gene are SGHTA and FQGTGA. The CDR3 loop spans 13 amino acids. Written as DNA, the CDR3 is TGTGCCAGCAGCCCAAGACAGGGTTACGAGCAGTACTTC. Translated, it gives CASSPRQGYEQYF.